This passage covers 17 T cell receptor beta chains from one sample sequenced in a study of blood T cells in healthy people across ages. A second 7 to 11 cycle PCR used barcoded and J-beta primers. TCRdb re-called the 5' RACE reads through MiXCR, storing one row per CDR3 protein. The sample records hundreds of thousands of distinct CDR3 sequences, roughly 30% being singletons. Source material: blood. The receptors originated from a woman of 80 years or more in good health.

This chain uses TRBV20-1 with TRBJ2-7; weak D call: TRBD2 (5 bases). Germline V CDR1 and CDR2: DFQATT, SNEGSKA (reference sequence). Trimming left V 6 bases short and J 0 bases short, with 12 bases between. This CDR3 has 13 residues. The CDR3 DNA follows: TGCAGTGCCGGACTCCCGAGCTCCTACGAGCAGTACTTC. This sequence encodes CSAGLPSSYEQYF.

The chain carries TRBV5-6 and TRBJ2-5; a weak D match, TRBD1 (6 bases). Trimming left V 2 bases short and J 3 bases short, with 11 bases between. This CDR3 has 14 amino acids. Germline lookup yields CDR1 SGHDT and CDR2 YYEEEE. CDR3: CASSFGTTEETQYF. The CDR3 region has the DNA TGTGCCAGCAGCTTCGGGACAACTGAAGAGACCCAGTACTTC.

This clonotype was seen many times. J is TRBJ2-1 and V is TRBV7-3; no clear D gene. The CDR3 totals 13 residues. Trimming removed 6 bases at V and 6 bases at J, with 12 bases between. Germline values: CDR1 SGHTA, CDR2 FQGTGA. The CDR3 nucleotides are TGTGCCAGCAGATCGGGCCCCGGCAATGAGCAGTTCTTC. As protein: CASRSGPGNEQFF.

This clonotype was counted at least ten times. The CDR3 bases are TGCAGTGCGGCGGGGACGGATACGCAGTATTTT. Residues: CSAAGTDTQYF. V is TRBV20-1 and J is TRBJ2-3, with D tentatively TRBD2 (6 bases). Trimming stripped 6 bases from V and 6 bases from J, with 10 bases between. This CDR3 is built from 11 residues. In germline, CDR1 is DFQATT, CDR2 SNEGSKA (reference sequence).

This clonotype was counted many times. The chain uses TRBV21-1 and TRBJ2-3. TRBV21-1 is a documented pseudogene. The CDR3 spans 12 residues. CDR3: CGENSNTDTQYF. The CDR3, as DNA: TGTGGCGAAAACTCCAACACAGATACGCAGTATTTT.

The chain uses TRBV6-1 and TRBJ1-2, with a weak D call TRBD1 (5 bases). This CDR3 spans 15 amino acids. Trimming took 0 bases from V and 5 from J, leaving 13 bases between them. Germline CDR1 and CDR2: MNHNS and SASEGT. CDR3 amino acids: CASSEALRGVYGYTF. The CDR3 DNA is TGTGCCAGCAGTGAAGCTCTACGGGGGGTATATGGCTACACCTTC.

This clonotype came up many times. J is TRBJ2-7 and V is TRBV7-8; tentative D call: TRBD1 (5 bases). Germline lookup yields CDR1 SGHVS and CDR2 FQNEAQ. Between the trimmed V and J ends, which lost 1 base and 6 bases, there was a span of 13 bases. The CDR3 has 14 amino acids. In nucleotides, the CDR3 is TGTGCCAGCAGCTTAGTCCAGGGTAGCCTCGAGCAGTACTTC. This codes for CASSLVQGSLEQYF.

The gene calls are TRBV29-1 and TRBJ1-5; perhaps TRBD1 as D (6 bases). The V and J ends lost 1 base and 2 bases respectively, with 12 bases between them. CDR1 and CDR2 (germline): SQVTM, ANQGSEA. The CDR3 loop spans 15 amino acids. This CDR3 is CSVEVGGAGNQPQHF. CDR3 DNA sequence: TGCAGCGTTGAAGTTGGGGGGGCAGGCAATCAGCCCCAGCATTTT. Based on the CDR3 plus reference TRBV29-1 and TRBJ1-5, the full variable domain is SAVISQKPSRDICQRGTSLTIQCQVDSQVTMMFWYRQQPGQSLTLIATANQGSEATYESGFVIDKFPISRPNLTFSTLTVSNMSPEDSSIYLCSVEVGGAGNQPQHFGDGTRLSIL.

This clonotype has a count of ten or more. The V gene is TRBV3-1, the J gene TRBJ2-5; 7 bases are a match to TRBD2. Trimming at V came to 4 bases and at J to 5 bases, leaving 7 bases not matched to a gene. This CDR3 is 14 amino acids long. Germline V gene lookup returns CDR1 LGHDT and CDR2 YNNKEL (reference sequence). The CDR3 coding sequence is TGTGCCAGCAGCCCCGGACTAGTAAGGGAGACCCAGTACTTC. It translates to CASSPGLVRETQYF.

The gene calls are TRBV20-1 and TRBJ1-4; tentative D call: TRBD1 (6 bases). V lost 0 bases and J lost 8, with 13 bases in between. The CDR3 loop spans 14 amino acids. CDR1 and CDR2 from the germline V gene are DFQATT and SNEGSKA (reference sequence). Here the CDR3 reads CSARDLTGREKLFF. The CDR3 DNA sequence: TGCAGTGCTAGAGATCTAACAGGGCGAGAAAAACTGTTTTTT.

This chain uses TRBV15 with TRBJ2-1; 9 bases fit TRBD2. Per germline, CDR1 LNHNV and CDR2 YYDKDF (reference sequence). The V gene end was trimmed by 0 bases and the J gene end by 10 bases; junction bases not matched to a gene: 13. The CDR3 spans 17 residues. Here the CDR3 reads CATSRDGAGGLRDEQFF. CDR3 DNA: TGTGCCACCAGCAGAGATGGGGCGGGGGGGCTTCGGGACGAGCAGTTCTTC.

As concerns this clonotype: A single base separates this from a much larger clone, so it may be a read error. CDR3 sequence reads: CASREASVTHEQYF. DNA of the CDR3: TGTGCCAGCAGGGAGGCTAGCGTAACCCACGAGCAGTACTTC. The V gene is TRBV2, the J gene TRBJ2-7; D is possibly TRBD2 (6 bases). Germline-derived CDR1 and CDR2 are SNHLY and FYNNEI. Between the trimmed V and J ends, which lost 6 bases and 5 bases, there was a span of 17 bases. The CDR3 contains 14 residues. Based on the CDR3 plus reference TRBV2 and TRBJ2-7, the full variable domain is EPEVTQTPSHQVTQMGQEVILRCVPISNHLYFYWYRQILGQKVEFLVSFYNNEISEKSEIFDDQFSVERPDGSNFTLKIRSTKLEDSAMYFCASREASVTHEQYFGPGTRLTVT.

Many counts were recorded for this clonotype. J is TRBJ2-5 and V is TRBV7-2; D tentatively fits TRBD1 or TRBD2 (5 bases each). From germline, CDR1 is SGHTA and CDR2 FQGNSA. The CDR3 sequence is 14 residues long. With 4 bases removed from V and 2 bases from J, the gap between germline ends came to 11 bases. The CDR3: CASSSRGLQETQYF. The CDR3 bases are TGTGCCAGCAGCTCCCGGGGCCTTCAAGAGACCCAGTACTTC.

This clonotype came up many times. The V gene is TRBV7-8, the J gene TRBJ2-1, with 7 bases identical to TRBD2. V lost 5 bases to trimming and J lost 5 bases; unmatched junction nucleotides: 9. The CDR3 is made up of 15 amino acids. Germline lookup yields CDR1 SGHVS and CDR2 FQNEAQ. CDR3 nucleotides: TGTGCCAGCAGCCTCGGGGGGTCCAGAAACAATGAGCAGTTCTTC. Its protein product is CASSLGGSRNNEQFF. Full variable domain (remainder filled in from reference TRBV7-8 and TRBJ2-1): GAGVSQSPRYKVAKRGQDVALRCDPISGHVSLFWYQQALGQGPEFLTYFQNEAQLDKSGLPSDRFFAERPEGSVSTLKIQRTQQEDSAVYLCASSLGGSRNNEQFFGPGTRLTVL.

This CDR3 reads CASSSQGWGTYEQYF. CDR3 sequence (DNA): TGTGCCAGCAGCTCCCAAGGCTGGGGCACCTACGAGCAGTACTTC. The V and J genes are TRBV27 and TRBJ2-7, with a weak D call TRBD1 (5 bases). Germline V gene lookup returns CDR1 MNHEY and CDR2 SMNVEV (reference sequence). The CDR3 extends over 15 amino acids. Between the trimmed V and J ends, which lost 6 bases and 2 bases, there was a span of 17 bases.

The rearrangement links TRBV5-1 to TRBJ2-5, with D possibly matching TRBD2 (6 bases). Trimming took off 3 bases at V and 11 bases at J, with 17 bases between the two ends. CDR1 SGHRS and CDR2 YFSETQ come from the germline V gene. This CDR3 is built from 13 residues. The CDR3 sequence is CASSSLTPGEQYF. The DNA of the CDR3 is TGCGCCAGCAGCTCGCTGACCCCGGGGGAGCAGTACTTC.

Points on this clonotype: A much larger clone lies a single base off, so this may be a read error. This sequence joins TRBV20-1 and TRBJ1-2; D gene uncertain. V shed 0 bases and J shed 6 bases, with 14 bases lying between them. This CDR3 is built from 14 residues. Per germline, CDR1 DFQATT and CDR2 SNEGSKA (reference sequence). The CDR3 region is CSARDGGRGDGYTF. The CDR3 nucleotides read TGCAGTGCTAGAGACGGAGGAAGAGGAGATGGCTACACCTTC.